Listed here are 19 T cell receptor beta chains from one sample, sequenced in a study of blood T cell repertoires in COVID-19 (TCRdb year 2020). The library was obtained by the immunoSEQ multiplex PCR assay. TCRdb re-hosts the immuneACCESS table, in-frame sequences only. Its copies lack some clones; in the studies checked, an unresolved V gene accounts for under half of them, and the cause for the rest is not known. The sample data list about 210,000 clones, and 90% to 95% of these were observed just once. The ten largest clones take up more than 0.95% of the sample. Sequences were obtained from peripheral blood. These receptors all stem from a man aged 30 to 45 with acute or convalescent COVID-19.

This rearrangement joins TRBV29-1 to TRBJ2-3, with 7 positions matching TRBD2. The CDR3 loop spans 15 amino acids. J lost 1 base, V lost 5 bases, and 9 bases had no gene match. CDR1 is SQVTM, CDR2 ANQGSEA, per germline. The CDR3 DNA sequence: TGCAGCGTTAAGGGAGGCGGGAGAGGCACAGATACGCAGTATTTT. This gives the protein CSVKGGGRGTDTQYF.

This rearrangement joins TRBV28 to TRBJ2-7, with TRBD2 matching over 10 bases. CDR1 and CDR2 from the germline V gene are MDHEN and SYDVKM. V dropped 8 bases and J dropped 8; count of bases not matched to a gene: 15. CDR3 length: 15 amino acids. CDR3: CASPPLELAGNKQYF. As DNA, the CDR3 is TGTGCCAGCCCCCCCTTGGAACTAGCGGGAAACAAGCAGTACTTC.

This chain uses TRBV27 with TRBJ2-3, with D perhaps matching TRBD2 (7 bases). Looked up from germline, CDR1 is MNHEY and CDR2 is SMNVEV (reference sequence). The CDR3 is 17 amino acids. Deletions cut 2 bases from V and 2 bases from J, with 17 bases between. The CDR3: CASSLRARGAITDTQYF. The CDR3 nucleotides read TGTGCCAGCAGTTTACGGGCACGGGGGGCTATCACAGATACGCAGTATTTT.

The CDR3 protein is CASSPPGREGSEQFF. Written as DNA, the CDR3 is TGTGCCAGCTCACCTCCGGGACGGGAGGGGAGTGAGCAGTTCTTC. The chain combines TRBV18 with TRBJ2-1, with 8 bases identical to TRBD2. There are 15 residues in the CDR3. Germline-derived CDR1 and CDR2 are KGHSH and LQKENI. With V trimmed by 3 bases and J by 9 bases, 10 bases remained unmatched.

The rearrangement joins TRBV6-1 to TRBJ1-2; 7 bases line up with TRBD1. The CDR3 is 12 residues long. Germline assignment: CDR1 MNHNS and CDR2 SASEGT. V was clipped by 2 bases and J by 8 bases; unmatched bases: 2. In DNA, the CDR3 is TGTGCCAGCAGTGAACTAGGGGGCGGCTACACCTTC. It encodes CASSELGGGYTF.

The CDR3 reads CASHKDRVNTEAFF. In nucleotides, the CDR3 is TGTGCCAGTCACAAGGACAGGGTGAACACTGAAGCTTTCTTT. This chain links TRBV19 with TRBJ1-1, with 8 bases identical to TRBD1. The CDR3 loop spans 14 amino acids. Losses at the gene ends were 8 bases for V and 0 bases for J; bases not matched to a gene: 5. Germline loops: CDR1 LNHDA, CDR2 SQIVND (reference sequence).

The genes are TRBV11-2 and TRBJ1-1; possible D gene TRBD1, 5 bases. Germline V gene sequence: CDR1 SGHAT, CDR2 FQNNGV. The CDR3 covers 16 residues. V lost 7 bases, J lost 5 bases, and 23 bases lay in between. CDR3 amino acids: CASINPGRGAGTEAFF. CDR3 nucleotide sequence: TGTGCCAGCATCAACCCCGGTAGGGGCGCGGGGACTGAAGCTTTCTTT.

The CDR3 DNA reads as TGTGCCAGCAGTTTGTCCGGACAAGTTATCACTGAAGCTTTCTTT. It codes for CASSLSGQVITEAFF. The rearrangement joins TRBV27 to TRBJ1-1; possible D gene TRBD1, 5 bases. Trimming took off 3 bases at V and 4 bases at J, with 15 bases between the two ends. The CDR3 length is 15 residues. Germline V gene lookup returns CDR1 MNHEY and CDR2 SMNVEV (reference sequence).

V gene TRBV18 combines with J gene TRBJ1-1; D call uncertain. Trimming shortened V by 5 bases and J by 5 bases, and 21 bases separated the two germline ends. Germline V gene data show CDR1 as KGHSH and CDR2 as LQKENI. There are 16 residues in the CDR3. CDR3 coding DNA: TGTGCCAGCTCAGGACCCAGAGCGGGTCGGAGGACTGAAGCTTTCTTT. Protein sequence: CASSGPRAGRRTEAFF.

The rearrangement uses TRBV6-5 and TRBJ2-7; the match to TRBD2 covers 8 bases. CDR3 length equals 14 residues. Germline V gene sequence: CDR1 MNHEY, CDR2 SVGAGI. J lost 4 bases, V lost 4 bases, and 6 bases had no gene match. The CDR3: CASSSREVLYEQYF. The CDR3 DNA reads TGTGCCAGCAGTTCGCGGGAGGTCTTATACGAGCAGTACTTC.

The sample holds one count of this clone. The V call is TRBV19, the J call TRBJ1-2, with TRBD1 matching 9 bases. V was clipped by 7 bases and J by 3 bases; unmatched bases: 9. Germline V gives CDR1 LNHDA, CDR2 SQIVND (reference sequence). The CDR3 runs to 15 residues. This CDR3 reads CASIPQGQGHYGYTF. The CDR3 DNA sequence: TGTGCCAGTATTCCCCAGGGACAGGGTCACTATGGCTACACCTTC.

The CDR3 DNA is TGTGCCAGCACCCCGGGTGGGACAGTGAACACTGAAGCTTTCTTT. Translation: CASTPGGTVNTEAFF. The chain recombines TRBV5-4 with TRBJ1-1, with 7 bases matching TRBD1. The CDR3 spans 15 residues. Germline CDR1 is SGHNT and CDR2 is YYREEE (reference sequence). Trimming cost V 6 bases and J 0 bases; bases outside gene matches: 8.

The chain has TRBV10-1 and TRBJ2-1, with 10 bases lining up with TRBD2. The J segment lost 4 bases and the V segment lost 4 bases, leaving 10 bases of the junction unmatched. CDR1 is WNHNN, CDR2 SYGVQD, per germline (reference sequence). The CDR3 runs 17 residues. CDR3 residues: CASSADPSGGKYNEQFF. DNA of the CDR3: TGCGCCAGCAGTGCGGACCCTAGCGGGGGAAAGTACAATGAGCAGTTCTTC.

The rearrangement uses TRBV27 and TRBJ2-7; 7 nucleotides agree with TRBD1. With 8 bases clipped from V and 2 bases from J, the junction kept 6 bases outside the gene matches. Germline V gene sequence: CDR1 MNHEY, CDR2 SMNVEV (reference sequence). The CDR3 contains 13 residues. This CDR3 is CASSPGTAYEQYF. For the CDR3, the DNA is TGTGCCAGCTCCCCGGGGACAGCCTACGAGCAGTACTTC.

The CDR3 protein is CSVEVRGMGMTGANVLTF. CDR3 bases: TGCAGCGTTGAAGTTCGAGGGATGGGGATGACTGGGGCCAACGTCCTGACTTTC. The V and J genes are TRBV29-1 and TRBJ2-6, with D perhaps TRBD2 (5 bases). Trimming took off 1 base at V and 2 bases at J, with 18 bases between the two ends. The length of the CDR3 is 18 residues. Germline assignment: CDR1 SQVTM and CDR2 ANQGSEA.

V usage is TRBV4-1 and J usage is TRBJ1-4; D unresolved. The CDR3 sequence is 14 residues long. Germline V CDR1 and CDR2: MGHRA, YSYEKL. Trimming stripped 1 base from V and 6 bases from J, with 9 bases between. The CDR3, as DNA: TGCGCCAGCAGCCAAGTGGCGACTTATGAAAAACTGTTTTTT. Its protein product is CASSQVATYEKLFF.

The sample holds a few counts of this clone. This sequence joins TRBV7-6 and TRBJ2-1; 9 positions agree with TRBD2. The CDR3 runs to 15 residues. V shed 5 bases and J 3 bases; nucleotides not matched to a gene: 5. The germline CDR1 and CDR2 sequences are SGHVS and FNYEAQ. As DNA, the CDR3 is TGTGCCAGCAGCCTGAGCGGGGGGAGCTACAATGAGCAGTTCTTC. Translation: CASSLSGGSYNEQFF. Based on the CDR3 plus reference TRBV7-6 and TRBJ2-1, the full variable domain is GAGVSQSPRYKVTKRGQDVALRCDPISGHVSLYWYRQALGQGPEFLTYFNYEAQQDKSGLPNDRFSAERPEGSISTLTIQRTEQRDSAMYRCASSLSGGSYNEQFFGPGTRLTVL.

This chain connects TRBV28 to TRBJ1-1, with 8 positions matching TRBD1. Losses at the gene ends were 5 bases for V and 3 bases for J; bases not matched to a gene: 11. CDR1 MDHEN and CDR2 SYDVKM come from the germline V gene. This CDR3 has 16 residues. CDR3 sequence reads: CASSANLETGDTEAFF. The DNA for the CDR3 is TGTGCCAGCAGTGCAAATTTGGAGACAGGGGACACTGAAGCTTTCTTT.

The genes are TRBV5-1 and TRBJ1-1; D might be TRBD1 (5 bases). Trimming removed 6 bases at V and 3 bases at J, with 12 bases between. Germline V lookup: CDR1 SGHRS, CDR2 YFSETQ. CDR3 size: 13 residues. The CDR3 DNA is TGCGCCAGCACGGCAGGGCCGTACACTGAAGCTTTCTTT. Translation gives CASTAGPYTEAFF.